This T cell receptor (beta chain) was sequenced during a study of blood T cell repertoires in COVID-19. Study information: The United States, Italy and Spain provided the acute and convalescent COVID-19 samples.

Clinical histories supplied by participants themselves formed the basis of cohort assignment. Cohort 3 donors were reported recovered after two negative PCRs, clearance, or symptom resolution. The V and J ends lost 5 bases and 6 bases, in that order; junction bases with no gene match: 5. Germline values: CDR1 LNHNV, CDR2 YYDKDF (reference sequence). This CDR3 has 13 amino acids. Data came from immunoSEQ multiplex PCR; TCRdb stores just in-frame clones and leaves some out. The sample has over 300,000 clones, approximately 84% seen once; the top ten hold about 10%. This chain joins TRBV15 and TRBJ1-2, with TRBD1 matching over 8 bases. The receptor's source is a woman under 30 who had recovered from COVID-19. The sequencing sample was made of PBMCs or T cells enriched from blood (not recorded which). Here the CDR3 DNA reads TGTGCCACCAGCGCCGACAGGGGTCATGGCTACACCTTC. Protein: CATSADRGHGYTF.